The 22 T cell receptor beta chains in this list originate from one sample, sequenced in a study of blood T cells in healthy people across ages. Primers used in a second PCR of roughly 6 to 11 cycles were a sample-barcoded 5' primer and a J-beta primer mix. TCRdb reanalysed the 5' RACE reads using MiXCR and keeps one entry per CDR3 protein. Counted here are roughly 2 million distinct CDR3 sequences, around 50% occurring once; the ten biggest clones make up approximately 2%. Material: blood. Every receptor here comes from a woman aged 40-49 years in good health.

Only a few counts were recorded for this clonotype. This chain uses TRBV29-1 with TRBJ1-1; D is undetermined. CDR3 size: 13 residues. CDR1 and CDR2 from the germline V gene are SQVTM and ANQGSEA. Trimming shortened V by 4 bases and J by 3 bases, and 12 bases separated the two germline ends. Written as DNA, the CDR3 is TGCAGCGTTGTTTACGGGAGGGACACTGAAGCTTTCTTT. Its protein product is CSVVYGRDTEAFF.

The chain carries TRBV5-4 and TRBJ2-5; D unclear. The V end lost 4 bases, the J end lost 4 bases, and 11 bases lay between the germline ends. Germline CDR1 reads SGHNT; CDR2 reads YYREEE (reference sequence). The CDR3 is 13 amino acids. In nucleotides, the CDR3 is TGTGCCAGCAGCGTGGATATGGCAGAGACCCAGTACTTC. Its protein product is CASSVDMAETQYF.

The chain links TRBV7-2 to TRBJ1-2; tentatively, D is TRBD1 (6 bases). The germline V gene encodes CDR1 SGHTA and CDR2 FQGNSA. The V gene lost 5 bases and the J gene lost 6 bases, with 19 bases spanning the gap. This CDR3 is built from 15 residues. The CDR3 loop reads CASSPRQDTPHGYTF. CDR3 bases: TGTGCCAGCAGCCCACGACAGGACACGCCGCATGGCTACACCTTC.

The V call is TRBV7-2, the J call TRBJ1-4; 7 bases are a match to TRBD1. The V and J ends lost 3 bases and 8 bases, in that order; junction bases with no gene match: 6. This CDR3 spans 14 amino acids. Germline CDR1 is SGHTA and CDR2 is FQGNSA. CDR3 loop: CASSLTGTQEKLFF. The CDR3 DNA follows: TGTGCCAGCAGCTTGACAGGGACCCAGGAAAAACTGTTTTTT.

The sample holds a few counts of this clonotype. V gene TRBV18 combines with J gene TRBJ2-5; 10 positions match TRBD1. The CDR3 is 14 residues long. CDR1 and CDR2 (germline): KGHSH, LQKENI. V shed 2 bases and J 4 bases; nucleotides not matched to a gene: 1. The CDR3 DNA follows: TGTGCCAGCTCACCATGGGACAGGGGAGAGACCCAGTACTTC. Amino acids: CASSPWDRGETQYF. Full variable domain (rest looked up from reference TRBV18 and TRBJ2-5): NAGVMQNPRHLVRRRGQEARLRCSPMKGHSHVYWYRQLPEEGLKFMVYLQKENIIDESGMPKERFSAEFPKEGPSILRIQQVVRGDSAAYFCASSPWDRGETQYFGPGTRLLVL.

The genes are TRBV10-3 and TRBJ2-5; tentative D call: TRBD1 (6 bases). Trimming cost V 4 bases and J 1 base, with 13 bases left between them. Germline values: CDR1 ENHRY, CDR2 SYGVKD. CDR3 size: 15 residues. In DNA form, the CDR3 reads TGTGCCATCAGTGGCTCCATAGGGGGCCAAGAGACCCAGTACTTC. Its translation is CAISGSIGGQETQYF.

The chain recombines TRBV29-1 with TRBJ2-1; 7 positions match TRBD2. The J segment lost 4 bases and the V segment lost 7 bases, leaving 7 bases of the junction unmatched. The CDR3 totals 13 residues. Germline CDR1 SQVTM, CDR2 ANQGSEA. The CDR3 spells CSGVPGLYNEQFF. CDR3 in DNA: TGCAGCGGTGTACCGGGACTATACAATGAGCAGTTCTTC.

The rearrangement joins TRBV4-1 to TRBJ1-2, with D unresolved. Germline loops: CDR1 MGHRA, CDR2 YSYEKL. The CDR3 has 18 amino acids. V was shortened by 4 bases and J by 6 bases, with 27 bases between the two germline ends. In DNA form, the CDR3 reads TGCGCCAGCAGCCTCCTTTTCGAGGGTATACTCAATGTTGATGGCTACACCTTC. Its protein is CASSLLFEGILNVDGYTF.

This CDR3 is CASSWGQVNTEAFF. The CDR3 nucleotides read TGTGCCAGCAGTTGGGGACAGGTGAACACTGAAGCTTTCTTT. The V call is TRBV12-3 or TRBV12-4, the J call TRBJ1-1; TRBD1 matches at 8 bases. The CDR3 loop spans 14 amino acids. V was clipped by 4 bases and J by 0 bases; unmatched bases: 1.

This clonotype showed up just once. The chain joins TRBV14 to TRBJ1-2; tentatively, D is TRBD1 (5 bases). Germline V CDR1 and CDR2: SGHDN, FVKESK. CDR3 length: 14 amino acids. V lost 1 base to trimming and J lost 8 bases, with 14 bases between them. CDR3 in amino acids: CASSQVRGSEGYTF. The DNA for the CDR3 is TGTGCCAGCAGCCAAGTACGGGGGAGTGAAGGCTACACCTTC.

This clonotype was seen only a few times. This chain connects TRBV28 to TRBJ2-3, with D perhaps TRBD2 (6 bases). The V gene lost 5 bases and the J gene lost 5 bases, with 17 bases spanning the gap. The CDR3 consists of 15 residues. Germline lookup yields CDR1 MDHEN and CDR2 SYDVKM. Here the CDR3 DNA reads TGTGCCAGCAGTGATCTCGGGACTTCCCAAGATACGCAGTATTTT. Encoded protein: CASSDLGTSQDTQYF.

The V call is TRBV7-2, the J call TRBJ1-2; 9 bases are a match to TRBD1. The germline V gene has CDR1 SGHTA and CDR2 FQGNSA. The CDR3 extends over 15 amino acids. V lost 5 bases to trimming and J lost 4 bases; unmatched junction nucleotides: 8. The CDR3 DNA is TGTGCCAGCAGCCTCCGACAGGGGGAGTCCTATGGCTACACCTTC. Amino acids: CASSLRQGESYGYTF.

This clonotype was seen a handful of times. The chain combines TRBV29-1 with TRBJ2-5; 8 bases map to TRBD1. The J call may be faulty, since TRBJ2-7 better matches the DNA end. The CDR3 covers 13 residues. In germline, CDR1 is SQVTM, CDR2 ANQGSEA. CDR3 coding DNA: TGCAGCGTCCAGACAGGGGAAGCCTACGAGCAGTACTTC. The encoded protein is CSVQTGEAYEQYF.

Here the CDR3 DNA reads TGTGCCAGCAGTCGCGGAGGGGGACACCGAGCAATCTATGGCTACACCTTC. It specifies CASSRGGGHRAIYGYTF. This chain joins TRBV28 and TRBJ1-2; D possibly corresponds to TRBD1 (6 bases). The CDR3 runs to 17 residues. Trimming stripped 5 bases from V and 4 bases from J, with 23 bases between. The germline V gene encodes CDR1 MDHEN and CDR2 SYDVKM.

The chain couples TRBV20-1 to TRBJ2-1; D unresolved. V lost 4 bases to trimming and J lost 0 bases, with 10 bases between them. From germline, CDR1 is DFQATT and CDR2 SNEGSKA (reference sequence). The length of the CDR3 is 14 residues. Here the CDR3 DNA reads TGCAGTGCTATCAGCCCTTACTCCTACAATGAGCAGTTCTTC. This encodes CSAISPYSYNEQFF.

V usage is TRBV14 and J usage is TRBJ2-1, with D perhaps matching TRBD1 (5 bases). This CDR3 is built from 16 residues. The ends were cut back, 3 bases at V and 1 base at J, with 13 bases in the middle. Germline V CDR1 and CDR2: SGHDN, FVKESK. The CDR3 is CASSHPLKGSYNEQFF. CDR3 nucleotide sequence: TGTGCCAGCAGCCATCCGTTGAAGGGGTCCTACAATGAGCAGTTCTTC.

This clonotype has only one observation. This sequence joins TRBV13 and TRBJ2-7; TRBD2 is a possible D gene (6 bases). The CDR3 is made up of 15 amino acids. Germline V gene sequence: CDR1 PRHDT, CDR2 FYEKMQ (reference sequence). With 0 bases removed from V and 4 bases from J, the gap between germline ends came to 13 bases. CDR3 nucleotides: TGTGCCAGCAGCTTAGGCCAAAAGGGGAGGTACGAGCAGTACTTC. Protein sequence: CASSLGQKGRYEQYF.

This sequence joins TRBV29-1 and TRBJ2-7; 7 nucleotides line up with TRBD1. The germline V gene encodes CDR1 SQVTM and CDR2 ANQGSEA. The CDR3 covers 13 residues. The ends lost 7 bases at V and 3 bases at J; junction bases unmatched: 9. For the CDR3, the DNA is TGCAGCGGGGGTCGGGACAGTTTCTACGAGCAGTACTTC. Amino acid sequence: CSGGRDSFYEQYF.

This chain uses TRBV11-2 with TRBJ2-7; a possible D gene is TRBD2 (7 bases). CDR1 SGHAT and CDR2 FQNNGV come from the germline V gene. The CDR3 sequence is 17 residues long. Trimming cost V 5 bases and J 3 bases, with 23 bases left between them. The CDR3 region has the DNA TGTGCCAGCAGCCCGCGCTTGGGGGGGCTGTCCAACTACGAGCAGTACTTC. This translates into CASSPRLGGLSNYEQYF.

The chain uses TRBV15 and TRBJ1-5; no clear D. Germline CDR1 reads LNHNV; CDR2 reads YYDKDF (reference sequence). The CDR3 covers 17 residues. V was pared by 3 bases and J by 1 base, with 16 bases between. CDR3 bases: TGTGCCACCAGCAGGGTCATGCGACAAGGAAGCAATCAGCCCCAGCATTTT. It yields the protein CATSRVMRQGSNQPQHF. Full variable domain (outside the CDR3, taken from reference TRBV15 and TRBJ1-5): DAMVIQNPRYQVTQFGKPVTLSCSQTLNHNVMYWYQQKSSQAPKLLFHYYDKDFNNEADTPDNFQSRRPNTSFCFLDIRSPGLGDTAMYLCATSRVMRQGSNQPQHFGDGTRLSIL.

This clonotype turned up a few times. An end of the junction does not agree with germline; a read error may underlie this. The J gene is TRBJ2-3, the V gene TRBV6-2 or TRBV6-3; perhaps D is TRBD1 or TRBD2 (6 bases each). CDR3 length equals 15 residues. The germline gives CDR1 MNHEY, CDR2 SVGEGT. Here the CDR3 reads CASRKGGLPPDTRYF. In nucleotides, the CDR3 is TGTGCCAGCCGGAAAGGGGGGCTACCGCCAGATACGCGGTATTTT.

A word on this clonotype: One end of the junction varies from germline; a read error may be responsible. In nucleotides, the CDR3 is TGTGCCAGCAGTGCCTACTCCCACAATGAGCAGTTCTTC. It translates to CASSAYSHNEQFF. The chain uses TRBV27 and TRBJ2-1; no clear D gene. Germline lookup yields CDR1 MNHEY and CDR2 SMNVEV (reference sequence). This CDR3 contains 13 residues.